Following are 32 T cell receptor beta chains from one sample sequenced in a study of Graves' ophthalmopathy and Graves' hyperthyroidism. Investigators amplified TCR beta CDR3 regions from RNA transcripts. The authors performed first-round RT-PCR with HTBI primers and then a second-round multiplex PCR. From the multiplex PCR reads, TCRdb called clonotypes with MiXCR, one entry per CDR3 protein. The data contain about 600,000 distinct CDR3 sequences, under 45% of them singletons. Sequenced input: peripheral blood or thyroid tissue (not recorded which). These receptors came from an adult man with Graves' hyperthyroidism.

This clonotype was seen many times. The chain combines TRBV7-2 with TRBJ2-5, with 9 nucleotides matching TRBD2. J gave up 7 bases and V 5 bases, and 11 bases lay outside the gene matches. This CDR3 comprises 15 residues. Germline CDR1 and CDR2: SGHTA and FQGNSA. As DNA, the CDR3 is TGTGCCAGCAGCCCTACGGGACTAGCTTCGGTGACCCAGTACTTC. Translating gives CASSPTGLASVTQYF.

This clonotype was observed at least ten times. V gene TRBV2 combines with J gene TRBJ2-2, with a possible D match to TRBD2 (5 bases). The CDR3 is made up of 15 amino acids. V shed 4 bases and J shed 6 bases, with 15 bases lying between them. Germline loops: CDR1 SNHLY, CDR2 FYNNEI. The CDR3 region is CASSVDEGSAGELFF. The CDR3 DNA follows: TGTGCCAGCAGTGTTGATGAGGGATCGGCCGGGGAGCTGTTTTTT. The whole variable domain, filled in from reference TRBV2 and TRBJ2-2, reads EPEVTQTPSHQVTQMGQEVILRCVPISNHLYFYWYRQILGQKVEFLVSFYNNEISEKSEIFDDQFSVERPDGSNFTLKIRSTKLEDSAMYFCASSVDEGSAGELFFGEGSRLTVL.

The chain links TRBV6-5 to TRBJ2-7, with D uncertain. The germline CDR1 and CDR2 sequences are MNHEY and SVGAGI. V lost 1 base to trimming and J lost 0 bases, with 16 bases between them. The CDR3 extends over 17 amino acids. CDR3 protein: CASSYWGFAESSYEQYF. The CDR3 bases are TGTGCCAGCAGTTACTGGGGTTTTGCGGAAAGCTCCTACGAGCAGTACTTC.

The chain combines TRBV20-1 with TRBJ2-5, with D maybe TRBD2 (6 bases). The CDR3 totals 15 residues. Germline V gene lookup returns CDR1 DFQATT and CDR2 SNEGSKA (reference sequence). Trimming removed 0 bases at V and 1 base at J, with 12 bases between. CDR3 sequence (DNA): TGCAGTGCTAGAGATGGCGGGGCGACCCAAGAGACCCAGTACTTC. Its protein product is CSARDGGATQETQYF.

This clonotype was observed a single time. The CDR3 reads CATSGAGESSYEQYF. CDR3 nucleotides: TGTGCCACCAGTGGAGCAGGGGAAAGCTCCTACGAGCAGTACTTC. This chain links TRBV24-1 with TRBJ2-7, with a possible D match to TRBD1 (6 bases). CDR1 is KGHDR and CDR2 is SFDVKD in the germline V gene. V shed 5 bases and J shed 0 bases, with 13 bases lying between them. There are 15 residues in the CDR3.

The chain combines TRBV12-3 or TRBV12-4 with TRBJ1-3; D call uncertain. This CDR3 is built from 13 residues. The germline V and J ends were trimmed by 1 base and 4 bases, with 5 bases remaining between them. The CDR3 nucleotides are TGTGCCAGCAGTTTAGGGGAAGGAAACACCATATATTTT. It specifies CASSLGEGNTIYF.

This clonotype was recorded once. This clone may be a read error of a much larger clone one base away. The V and J genes are TRBV12-3 or TRBV12-4 and TRBJ2-7; 9 bases map to TRBD2. CDR3 length: 12 amino acids. J gave up 5 bases and V 10 bases, and 6 bases lay outside the gene matches. CDR3 amino acids: CATGLAGNEQYF. The CDR3 region has the DNA TGTGCCACGGGACTAGCAGGGAACGAGCAGTACTTC.

This clonotype was counted at least ten times. The V and J genes are TRBV4-1 and TRBJ1-1; 9 bases fit TRBD1. Losses at the gene ends were 4 bases for V and 4 bases for J; bases not matched to a gene: 7. Germline-derived CDR1 and CDR2 are MGHRA and YSYEKL. CDR3 length equals 15 residues. CDR3 sequence reads: CASSLSLTGGTEAFF. The CDR3 DNA reads TGCGCCAGCAGCCTCTCCTTGACAGGGGGCACTGAAGCTTTCTTT.

This rearrangement joins TRBV7-3 to TRBJ2-1; D is unresolved. The CDR3 has 13 residues. Germline V gene data show CDR1 as SGHTA and CDR2 as FQGTGA. The V and J ends lost 1 base and 7 bases respectively, with 8 bases between them. The CDR3 loop is CASSLSVDNEQFF. DNA for the CDR3: TGTGCCAGCAGCTTAAGTGTGGATAATGAGCAGTTCTTC.

There are many counts of this clonotype. V usage is TRBV15 and J usage is TRBJ2-5, with unresolved D. The V and J ends lost 5 bases and 5 bases respectively, with 12 bases between them. Germline V lookup: CDR1 LNHNV, CDR2 YYDKDF (reference sequence). The CDR3 covers 13 residues. The chain's CDR3 is CATSDLNGETQYF. In nucleotides, the CDR3 is TGTGCCACCAGCGATCTTAACGGGGAGACCCAGTACTTC.

This clonotype has ten or more counts. The rearrangement links TRBV29-1 to TRBJ1-2, with 7 positions matching TRBD1. CDR3 length equals 13 residues. Germline V CDR1 and CDR2: SQVTM, ANQGSEA. The J segment lost 3 bases and the V segment lost 2 bases, leaving 3 bases of the junction unmatched. CDR3 region: CSVELGGDYGYTF. CDR3 nucleotide sequence: TGCAGCGTTGAATTAGGGGGCGACTATGGCTACACCTTC.

This clonotype was counted between two and nine times. The chain recombines TRBV7-9 with TRBJ1-1; tentatively, D is TRBD1 (6 bases). Germline values: CDR1 SEHNR, CDR2 FQNEAQ (reference sequence). Trimming shortened V by 1 base and J by 7 bases, and 13 bases separated the two germline ends. This CDR3 is built from 14 residues. CDR3 DNA sequence: TGTGCCAGCAGCTTAGGGACAGACTGGGATGAAGCTTTCTTT. It encodes CASSLGTDWDEAFF.

The chain employs TRBV29-1 and TRBJ1-6, with 9 bases that match TRBD1. This CDR3 is built from 14 residues. J gave up 15 bases and V 6 bases, and 15 bases lay outside the gene matches. From germline, CDR1 is SQVTM and CDR2 ANQGSEA. CDR3 loop: CSVAHPPGQGNLHF. The CDR3 bases are TGCAGCGTGGCCCACCCCCCGGGACAGGGTAACCTCCACTTT. Full variable domain (outside the CDR3, taken from reference TRBV29-1 and TRBJ1-6): SAVISQKPSRDICQRGTSLTIQCQVDSQVTMMFWYRQQPGQSLTLIATANQGSEATYESGFVIDKFPISRPNLTFSTLTVSNMSPEDSSIYLCSVAHPPGQGNLHFGNGTRLTVT.

This clonotype was seen ten or more times. V usage is TRBV29-1 and J usage is TRBJ2-5; TRBD1 aligns across 8 bases. This CDR3 has 14 amino acids. J was trimmed by 4 bases and V by 3 bases; bases with no gene match: 7. Germline V gene data show CDR1 as SQVTM and CDR2 as ANQGSEA. The DNA of the CDR3 is TGCAGCGTTGATAGGACAGGGTCGGGAGAGACCCAGTACTTC. Its translation is CSVDRTGSGETQYF.

This clonotype was counted at least ten times. This sequence joins TRBV29-1 and TRBJ2-5; 8 nucleotides line up with TRBD1. The CDR3 spans 12 residues. The germline V gene encodes CDR1 SQVTM and CDR2 ANQGSEA. The ends lost 6 bases at V and 1 base at J; junction bases unmatched: 1. The CDR3 loop reads CSVGQGQETQYF. CDR3 DNA: TGCAGCGTCGGACAGGGCCAAGAGACCCAGTACTTC.

This clonotype was counted only a few times. The chain uses TRBV2 and TRBJ2-3; D is uncertain. The CDR3 is 10 residues long. Germline CDR1 reads SNHLY; CDR2 reads FYNNEI. The V end was cut by 7 bases, the J end by 5 bases, with 4 bases between. The CDR3 sequence is CASTLDTQYF. The CDR3 DNA reads as TGTGCCAGCACGTTAGATACGCAGTATTTT.

This clonotype was picked up one time. This chain connects TRBV7-8 to TRBJ2-7; no clear D gene. Germline values: CDR1 SGHVS, CDR2 FQNEAQ. The CDR3 runs 13 residues. Trimming removed 3 bases at V and 7 bases at J, with 13 bases between. This CDR3 is CASSFSRSGEQYF. The CDR3 region has the DNA TGTGCCAGCAGCTTTTCGCGGTCCGGGGAGCAGTACTTC.

The chain combines TRBV7-8 with TRBJ2-7, with 11 nucleotides matching TRBD2. Per the germline V gene, CDR1 is SGHVS and CDR2 is FQNEAQ. V was clipped by 1 base and J by 9 bases; unmatched bases: 11. The CDR3 is 16 amino acids. Here the CDR3 reads CASSLVAGGNTDTQYF. The CDR3 DNA reads TGTGCCAGCAGCTTAGTAGCGGGAGGGAACACAGATACGCAGTACTTC.

For this clonotype: This CDR3 is missing its conserved last phenylalanine or tryptophan, likely due to a read error. The limits of the CDR3 on the DNA are not certain, so only TCRdb's listed CDR3 is given. The chain recombines TRBV12-3 or TRBV12-4 with TRBJ2-5; the D call TRBD1 from the table was never checked on the DNA. The CDR3 adds up to 11 amino acids, both ends counted. The CDR3 sequence: CASSLGTPTNT.

To note about this clonotype: A read error is possible here, since a much larger clone lies one base away. The CDR3 sequence: CAISPGHHNSPLHF. CDR3 DNA: TGTGCCATCAGCCCCGGACACCATAATTCACCCCTCCACTTT. The rearrangement uses TRBV10-3 and TRBJ1-6; D might be TRBD1 (5 bases). This CDR3 is 14 amino acids long. V was trimmed by 6 bases and J by 5 bases, leaving 11 bases between them. The germline V gene has CDR1 ENHRY and CDR2 SYGVKD.

Notes on this clonotype: The junction differs from germline at one of its ends, possibly a read error. The chain joins TRBV7-9 to TRBJ2-7; either TRBD1 or TRBD2 may supply D (6 bases each). CDR3 size: 13 residues. The V gene's germline CDR1 is SEHNR and CDR2 FQNEAQ (reference sequence). The CDR3 DNA reads as TGTGCCAGCAGCCTCCAGGGGAGGTACGAGCAGTGCTTC. Its translation is CASSLQGRYEQCF.

This clonotype was seen repeatedly, ten times or more. V usage is TRBV20-1 and J usage is TRBJ1-2; no definite D call. V was clipped by 2 bases and J by 4 bases, with 14 bases between them. The CDR3 is 14 residues long. The germline V gene has CDR1 DFQATT and CDR2 SNEGSKA (reference sequence). DNA of the CDR3: TGCAGTGCTAGATTCCCCTCAAGAGGCTATGGCTACACCTTC. Translated: CSARFPSRGYGYTF.

This clonotype was found many times. The chain links TRBV6-5 to TRBJ1-2, with D perhaps matching TRBD1 (6 bases). The CDR3 has 15 residues. Germline V gene lookup returns CDR1 MNHEY and CDR2 SVGAGI. V lost 2 bases and J 5 bases, leaving 15 bases between the germline ends. The CDR3 DNA reads TGTGCCAGCAGTTACCTTTCCGCACAGGGTTATGGCTACACCTTC. Its protein product is CASSYLSAQGYGYTF.

This clonotype has a handful of counts. V is TRBV7-4 and J is TRBJ2-3; no reliable D call. Trimming took off 0 bases at V and 0 bases at J, with 13 bases between the two ends. CDR3 length: 17 amino acids. CDR1 and CDR2 from the germline V gene are SGHVT and SQSDAQ. The CDR3 DNA reads TGTGCCAGCAGCTTAGCAGGGTTTGTTGCTAGCACAGATACGCAGTATTTT. Its translation: CASSLAGFVASTDTQYF.

Comments on this clonotype: A clone one base away is much larger, so this may be a read error. V usage is TRBV7-6 and J usage is TRBJ2-2; 8 bases line up with TRBD2. J gave up 0 bases and V 5 bases, and 2 bases lay outside the gene matches. The CDR3 runs to 15 residues. Per the germline V gene, CDR1 is SGHVS and CDR2 is FNYEAQ. The CDR3 DNA is TGTGCCAGCAGCACGGGACTAGCGAACACCGGGGAGCTGTTTTTT. Its translation is CASSTGLANTGELFF.

This clonotype was seen just once. The rearrangement joins TRBV10-3 to TRBJ2-7; 11 bases fit TRBD1. The CDR3 contains 16 residues. The ends lost 3 bases at V and 1 base at J; junction bases unmatched: 5. Germline CDR1 and CDR2: ENHRY and SYGVKD. The CDR3 protein is CAISDLDRGPSYEQYF. The CDR3 DNA sequence: TGTGCCATCAGTGACCTGGACAGGGGGCCTTCCTACGAGCAGTACTTC.

This clonotype was observed at least ten times. The genes are TRBV5-8 and TRBJ1-2; D is possibly TRBD1 (6 bases). Per the germline V gene, CDR1 is SGHTS and CDR2 is YDEGEE. This CDR3 contains 16 residues. The V end was cut by 4 bases, the J end by 3 bases, with 19 bases between. The CDR3 DNA reads TGTGCCAGCAGCCCGGCCCAGGGGATGAGTGACTATGGCTACACCTTC. Translation: CASSPAQGMSDYGYTF.

This clonotype occurred once. V and J are TRBV9 and TRBJ1-2; D is unresolved. The CDR3 is 13 residues long. Germline lookup yields CDR1 SGDLS and CDR2 YYNGEE. Trimming pared 2 bases from V and 8 bases from J, leaving 13 bases between. CDR3 loop: CASSVQPQGGYTF. The CDR3 nucleotides are TGTGCCAGCAGCGTTCAACCCCAAGGGGGCTACACCTTC.

This clonotype was observed a few times. The CDR3 region has the DNA TGTGCCAGCAGTGCAAGAGGACAGACCGATAACTATGGCTACACCTTC. Its translation is CASSARGQTDNYGYTF. V gene TRBV6-5 combines with J gene TRBJ1-2, with D tentatively TRBD1 (6 bases). Trimming took 5 bases from V and 1 from J, leaving 17 bases between them. The CDR3 extends over 16 amino acids. CDR1 and CDR2 (germline): MNHEY, SVGAGI.

The chain uses TRBV24-1 and TRBJ2-1, with 10 bases fitting TRBD2. CDR3 length: 16 residues. Germline trimming cut 5 bases from V and 1 base from J; bases unmatched to any gene: 4. Germline V gene data show CDR1 as KGHDR and CDR2 as SFDVKD. The CDR3 DNA is TGTGCCACCAGTGGGGTAGCGGGAGGTTCCTACAATGAGCAGTTCTTC. Its translation is CATSGVAGGSYNEQFF.

The chain uses TRBV12-3 or TRBV12-4 and TRBJ2-7; 10 nucleotides align to TRBD2. CDR3 length: 14 residues. V shed 3 bases, J shed 5 bases, and the junction held 4 bases outside the gene matches. CDR3 in DNA: TGTGCCAGCAGTTTTGTGCTAGCGGGAGACGAGCAGTACTTC. It is translated as CASSFVLAGDEQYF.

This clonotype was counted a single time. A much larger clone lies a single base off, so this may be a read error. This CDR3 reads CASSLGSKGEAFF. The CDR3 bases are TGTGCCAGCAGCTTGGGGAGCAAGGGTGAAGCTTTCTTT. The J gene is TRBJ1-1, the V gene TRBV7-9; no firm D call. Germline CDR1 is SEHNR and CDR2 is FQNEAQ (reference sequence). CDR3 length equals 13 residues. Trimming stripped 3 bases from V and 7 bases from J, with 12 bases between.